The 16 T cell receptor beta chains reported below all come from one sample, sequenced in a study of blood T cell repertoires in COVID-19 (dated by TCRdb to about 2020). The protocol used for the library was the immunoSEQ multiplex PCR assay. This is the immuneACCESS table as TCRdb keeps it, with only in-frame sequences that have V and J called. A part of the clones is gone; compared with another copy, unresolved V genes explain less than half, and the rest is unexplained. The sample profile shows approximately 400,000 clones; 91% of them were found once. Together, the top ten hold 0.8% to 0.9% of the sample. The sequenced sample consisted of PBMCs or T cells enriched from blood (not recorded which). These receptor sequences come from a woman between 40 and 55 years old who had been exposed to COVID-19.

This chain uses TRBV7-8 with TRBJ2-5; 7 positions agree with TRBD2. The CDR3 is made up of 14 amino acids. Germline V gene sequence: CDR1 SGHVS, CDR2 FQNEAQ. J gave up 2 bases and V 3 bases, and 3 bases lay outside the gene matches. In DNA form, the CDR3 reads TGTGCCAGCAGCTTTAGCGGGCCACAAGAGACCCAGTACTTC. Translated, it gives CASSFSGPQETQYF.

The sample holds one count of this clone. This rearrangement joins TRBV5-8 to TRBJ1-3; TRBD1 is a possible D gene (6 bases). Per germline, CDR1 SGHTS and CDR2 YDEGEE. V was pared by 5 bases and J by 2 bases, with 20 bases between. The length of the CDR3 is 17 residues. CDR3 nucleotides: TGTGCCAGCAGTCCTACACCAAGGGGGTGGACTGGAAACACCATATATTTT. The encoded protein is CASSPTPRGWTGNTIYF.

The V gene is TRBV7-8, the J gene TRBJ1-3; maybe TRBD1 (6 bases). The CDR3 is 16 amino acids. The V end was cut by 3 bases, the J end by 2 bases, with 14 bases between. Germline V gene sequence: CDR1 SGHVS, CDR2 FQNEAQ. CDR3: CASSLAGALTGNTIYF. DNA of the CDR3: TGTGCCAGCAGCTTGGCGGGGGCGTTAACTGGAAACACCATATATTTT.

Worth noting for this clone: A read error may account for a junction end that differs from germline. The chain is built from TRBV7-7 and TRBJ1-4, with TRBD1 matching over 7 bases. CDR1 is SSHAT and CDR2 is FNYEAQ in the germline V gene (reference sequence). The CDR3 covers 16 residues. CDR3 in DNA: TGTGCTAGCAGCTTCGGGACAGCCCCGACAGACGAAAAACTGTTTTTT. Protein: CASSFGTAPTDEKLFF.

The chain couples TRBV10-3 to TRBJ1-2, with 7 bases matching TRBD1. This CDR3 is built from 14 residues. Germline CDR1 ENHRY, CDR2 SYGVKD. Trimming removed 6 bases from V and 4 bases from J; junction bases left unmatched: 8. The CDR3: CAIRGTANGYGYTF. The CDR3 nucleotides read TGTGCCATCAGAGGGACAGCGAACGGCTATGGCTACACCTTC.

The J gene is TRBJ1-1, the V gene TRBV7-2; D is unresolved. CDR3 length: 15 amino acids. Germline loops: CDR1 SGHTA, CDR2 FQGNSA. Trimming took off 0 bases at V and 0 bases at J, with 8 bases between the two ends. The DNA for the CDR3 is TGTGCCAGCAGCTTAGCGACACGTATGAACACTGAAGCTTTCTTT. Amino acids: CASSLATRMNTEAFF.

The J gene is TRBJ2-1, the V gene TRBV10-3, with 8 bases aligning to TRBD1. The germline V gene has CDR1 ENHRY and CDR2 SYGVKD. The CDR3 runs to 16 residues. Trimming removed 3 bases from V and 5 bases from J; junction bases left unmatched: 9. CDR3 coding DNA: TGTGCCATCAGTGACCCAGGGGGACAGGTTGACAATGAGCAGTTCTTC. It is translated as CAISDPGGQVDNEQFF.

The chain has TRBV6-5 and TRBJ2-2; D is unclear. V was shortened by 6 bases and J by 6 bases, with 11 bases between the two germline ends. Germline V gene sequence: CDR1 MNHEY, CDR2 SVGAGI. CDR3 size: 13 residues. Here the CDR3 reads CASRGFIAGELFF. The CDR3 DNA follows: TGTGCCAGCAGGGGCTTTATTGCCGGGGAGCTGTTTTTT.

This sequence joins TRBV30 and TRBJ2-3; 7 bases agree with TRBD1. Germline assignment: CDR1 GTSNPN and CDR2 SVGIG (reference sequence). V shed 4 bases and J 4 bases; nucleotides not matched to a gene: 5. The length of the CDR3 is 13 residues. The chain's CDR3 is CAWTRTGADTQYF. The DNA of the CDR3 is TGTGCCTGGACTCGGACAGGCGCAGATACGCAGTATTTT.

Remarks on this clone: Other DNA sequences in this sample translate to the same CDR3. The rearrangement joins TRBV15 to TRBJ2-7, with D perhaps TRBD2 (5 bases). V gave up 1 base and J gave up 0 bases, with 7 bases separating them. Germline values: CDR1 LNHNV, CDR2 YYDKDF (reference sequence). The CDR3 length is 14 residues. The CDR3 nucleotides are TGTGCCACCAGCAGAGGAGGGAGCTCCTACGAGCAGTACTTC. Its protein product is CATSRGGSSYEQYF.

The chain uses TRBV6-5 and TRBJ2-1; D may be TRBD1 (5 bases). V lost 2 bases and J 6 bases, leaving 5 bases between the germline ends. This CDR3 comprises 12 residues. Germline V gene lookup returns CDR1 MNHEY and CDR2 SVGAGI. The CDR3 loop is CASSYDSNEQFF. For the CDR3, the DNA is TGTGCCAGCAGTTACGACAGCAATGAGCAGTTCTTC.

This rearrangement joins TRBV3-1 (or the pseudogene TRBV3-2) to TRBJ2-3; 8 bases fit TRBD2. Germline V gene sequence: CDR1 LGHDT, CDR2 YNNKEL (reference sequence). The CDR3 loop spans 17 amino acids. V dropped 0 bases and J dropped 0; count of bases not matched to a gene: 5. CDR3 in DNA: TGTGCCAGCAGCCAAGAACGCAGCGGGAGTAGCACAGATACGCAGTATTTT. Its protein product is CASSQERSGSSTDTQYF.

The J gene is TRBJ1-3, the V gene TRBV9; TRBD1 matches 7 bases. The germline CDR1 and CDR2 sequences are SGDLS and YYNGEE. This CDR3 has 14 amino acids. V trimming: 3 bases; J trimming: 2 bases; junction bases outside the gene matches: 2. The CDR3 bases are TGTGCCAGCAGCGCCCAGGGGGCTGGAAACACCATATATTTT. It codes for CASSAQGAGNTIYF.

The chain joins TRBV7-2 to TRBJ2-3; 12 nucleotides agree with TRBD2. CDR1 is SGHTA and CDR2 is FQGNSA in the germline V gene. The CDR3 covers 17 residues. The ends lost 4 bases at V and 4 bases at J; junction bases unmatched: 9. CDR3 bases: TGTGCCAGCAGCTCCGCCTCTAGCGGGAGGGGACCAGATACGCAGTATTTT. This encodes CASSSASSGRGPDTQYF.

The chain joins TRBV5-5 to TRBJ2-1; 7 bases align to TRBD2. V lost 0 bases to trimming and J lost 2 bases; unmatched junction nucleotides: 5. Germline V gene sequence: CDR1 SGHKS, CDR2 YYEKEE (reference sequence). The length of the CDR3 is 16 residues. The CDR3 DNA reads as TGTGCCAGCAGCTTGGTACGGGGGAGGGCCTACAATGAGCAGTTCTTC. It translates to CASSLVRGRAYNEQFF.

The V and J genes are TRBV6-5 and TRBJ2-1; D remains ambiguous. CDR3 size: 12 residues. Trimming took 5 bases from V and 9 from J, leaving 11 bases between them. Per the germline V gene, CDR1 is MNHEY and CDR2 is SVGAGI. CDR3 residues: CASSSPGFEQFF. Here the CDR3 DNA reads TGTGCCAGCAGTAGCCCAGGATTTGAGCAGTTCTTC.